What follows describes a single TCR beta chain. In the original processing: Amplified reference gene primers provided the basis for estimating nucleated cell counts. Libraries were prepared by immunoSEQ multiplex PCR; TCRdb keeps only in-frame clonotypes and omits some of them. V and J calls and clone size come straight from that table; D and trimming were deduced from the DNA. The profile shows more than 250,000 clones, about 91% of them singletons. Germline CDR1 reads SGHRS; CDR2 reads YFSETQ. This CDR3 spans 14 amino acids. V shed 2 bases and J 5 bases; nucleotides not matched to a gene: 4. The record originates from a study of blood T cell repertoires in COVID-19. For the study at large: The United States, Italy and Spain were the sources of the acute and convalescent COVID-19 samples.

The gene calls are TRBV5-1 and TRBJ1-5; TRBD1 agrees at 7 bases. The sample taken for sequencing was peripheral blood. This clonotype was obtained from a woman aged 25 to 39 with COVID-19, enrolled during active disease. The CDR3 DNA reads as TGCGCCAGCAGCTTTGGGCAGGGGGATCAGCCCCAGCATTTT. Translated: CASSFGQGDQPQHF.